Following are 10 T cell receptor beta chains from one sample sequenced in a study of blood T cell repertoires in COVID-19. Sequenced by immunoSEQ multiplex PCR; TCRdb stores in-frame clones only, minus some. The data show approximately 75,000 clones, approximately 82% seen once. Sequences were obtained from peripheral blood. Receptors were obtained from a woman aged 80 or over with acute or convalescent COVID-19.

The J gene is TRBJ1-1, the V gene TRBV30; D may be TRBD1 (5 bases). V was trimmed by 1 base and J by 5 bases, leaving 14 bases between them. Germline values: CDR1 GTSNPN, CDR2 SVGIG (reference sequence). The CDR3 length is 14 residues. The CDR3 DNA sequence: TGTGCCTGGAGTGGGGGCCTAGGAAGGACTGAAGCTTTCTTT. Protein product: CAWSGGLGRTEAFF.

The V and J genes are TRBV29-1 and TRBJ1-1, with D tentatively TRBD1 (6 bases). Germline V CDR1 and CDR2: SQVTM, ANQGSEA. V was clipped by 4 bases and J by 8 bases, with 23 bases between them. The CDR3 is 15 amino acids. Here the CDR3 DNA reads TGCAGCGTTGTCAGTCAGGGGCGCGCAAGGGGAGAAGCTTTCTTT. Protein: CSVVSQGRARGEAFF.

In this sample, this clone turned up once. The V call is TRBV6-5, the J call TRBJ2-1; 11 bases agree with TRBD2. The CDR3 runs 14 residues. Trimming took 3 bases from V and 6 from J; bases not matched to a gene: 1. Germline CDR1 is MNHEY and CDR2 is SVGAGI. The CDR3 DNA sequence: TGTGCCAGCAGTTATAGCGGGAGGGCCAATGAGCAGTTCTTC. It translates to CASSYSGRANEQFF.

This rearrangement joins TRBV7-3 to TRBJ2-3; TRBD2 matches at 12 bases. The length of the CDR3 is 18 residues. The V segment lost 5 bases and the J segment 0 bases; nucleotides outside the gene matches: 9. Per the germline V gene, CDR1 is SGHTA and CDR2 is FQGTGA. The CDR3 DNA sequence: TGTGCCAGCAGCCCACTAGCGGGGGGTAGAGAGAGCACAGATACGCAGTATTTT. It translates to CASSPLAGGRESTDTQYF. Variable domain in full (rest from reference TRBV7-3 and TRBJ2-3): GAGVSQTPSNKVTEKGKYVELRCDPISGHTALYWYRQSLGQGPEFLIYFQGTGAADDSGLPNDRFFAVRPEGSVSTLKIQRTERGDSAVYLCASSPLAGGRESTDTQYFGPGTRLTVL.

The rearrangement links TRBV5-4 to TRBJ2-5; no reliable D call. The CDR3 is made up of 15 amino acids. V lost 0 bases to trimming and J lost 0 bases, with 9 bases between them. The germline gives CDR1 SGHNT, CDR2 YYREEE (reference sequence). The CDR3 sequence: CASSLDAAYQETQYF. The CDR3 coding sequence is TGTGCCAGCAGCTTGGATGCGGCGTACCAAGAGACCCAGTACTTC.

The V call is TRBV10-3, the J call TRBJ1-4, with 7 bases matching TRBD1. This CDR3 region has 13 residues. Losses at the gene ends were 6 bases for V and 8 bases for J; bases not matched to a gene: 6. In germline, CDR1 is ENHRY, CDR2 SYGVKD. The CDR3 sequence: CAISTGEAEKLFF. CDR3 sequence (DNA): TGTGCCATCAGCACAGGGGAGGCGGAAAAACTGTTTTTT.

The V gene is TRBV7-8, the J gene TRBJ1-5; D may be TRBD1 (5 bases). The germline CDR1 and CDR2 sequences are SGHVS and FQNEAQ. Trimming stripped 1 base from V and 5 bases from J, with 18 bases between. The length of the CDR3 is 17 residues. CDR3 sequence: CASSLEPGSVMDQPQHF. The CDR3 DNA sequence: TGTGCCAGCAGCTTAGAGCCAGGGTCAGTGATGGATCAGCCCCAGCATTTT.

CDR3 sequence: CAWSRGLGNIQYF. The CDR3 bases are TGTGCCTGGAGTAGGGGGTTGGGAAACATTCAGTACTTC. V gene TRBV30 combines with J gene TRBJ2-4; tentative D call: TRBD1 (6 bases). The germline CDR1 and CDR2 sequences are GTSNPN and SVGIG (reference sequence). Between the trimmed V and J ends, which lost 2 bases and 6 bases, there was a span of 11 bases. This CDR3 is built from 13 residues.

This clone was counted a single time. The J gene is TRBJ2-5, the V gene TRBV2; D is possibly TRBD2 (5 bases). Germline V CDR1 and CDR2: SNHLY, FYNNEI. V lost 10 bases and J lost 3, with 15 bases in between. The CDR3 extends over 13 amino acids. CDR3 protein: CAIRREREETQYF. The CDR3 region has the DNA TGTGCCATTCGAAGGGAGAGGGAAGAGACCCAGTACTTC.

The chain recombines TRBV28 with TRBJ1-2; TRBD1 matches at 11 bases. The CDR3 runs 15 residues. Trimming cost V 6 bases and J 6 bases; bases outside gene matches: 9. Germline values: CDR1 MDHEN, CDR2 SYDVKM. In nucleotides, the CDR3 is TGTGCCAGCAGCCAAGGAGGACAGGGGGCCGATGGCTACACCTTC. Translated, it gives CASSQGGQGADGYTF.